This T cell receptor (beta chain) stems from a study of cytomegalovirus exposure and HLA in healthy donors (TCRdb year 2017). As for the study more broadly: According to a later analysis, the roughly 120 validation repertoires were produced on the same platform as the roughly 700 repertoires of the first cohort. In addition to the first cohort of approximately 650 subjects, a separate validation cohort of around 110 different subjects was used. The study aimed to test whether cataloging public T cell receptors could reveal signatures of past pathogen exposure. To predict cytomegalovirus infection status, the study combined high-throughput TCR immunosequencing, statistical association of individual TCRs with disease status, and machine learning.

Donors formed part of the validation cohort, which comprised fewer than 150 subjects and was distinct from the first cohort of 666 subjects. The library was prepared using the immunoSEQ multiplex PCR assay. In the original analysis: A statistical classification framework was built to diagnose cytomegalovirus status from the catalog of TCR beta chain sequences. In its TCRdb copy, this immuneACCESS table keeps in-frame sequences only and misses some clones. Where compared with another copy, unresolved V genes explain less than half of these, and the others have no known cause. V, J and clone size were drawn from that table, and D and trimming were deduced from the DNA. This sample gives about 130,000 clones in total; 88% of them show up just once. Of the sample, 1.4% to 1.5% is held by the ten largest clones. This clone was recorded a few times. Its antigen specificity is not known. No base qualities exist here, and no much larger clone lies one base off it.

The study at large found these results: While some public TCRs were present in many individuals, most TCR sequences turned up only very rarely across donors. The study listed over 150 TCR beta chains as associated with cytomegalovirus. It was suggested by the authors that the approach could potentially be generalized to other disease states and immunological phenotypes. The validation cohort had no HLA typing available for a later analysis, so co-occurrence within that cohort was assessed over all 110 or so repertoires. Of the cluster scores, roughly 93% were above 0 in a later analysis, which found that TCRs clustered in the first cohort also tended to co-occur in the roughly 130 validation repertoires. In vitro tests confirmed that three of the cytomegalovirus-associated TCR beta chains recognize cytomegalovirus antigens. Cytomegalovirus status was reported to be diagnosed by the classifier with high specificity and sensitivity in both the original and validation cohorts.

The V end loses 6 bases and the J end loses 6 bases, and a stretch of 15 bases separates them. Sequences MNHNS (CDR1) and SASEGT (CDR2) are obtained from the germline V gene. Spanning cysteine to phenylalanine, the CDR3 consists of 14 amino acids. Only the CDR3 part of the read is kept: 42 bases, read in frame from the first base. Sequenced: PBMCs. This TCR was sampled from a man aged 30 to 45 in good health and CMV-seronegative. In this chain, TRBV6-1 is recombined with TRBJ2-1, and TRBD1 may be the D gene, going by 5 matching bases. For the CDR3, the sequence is CASSDGRTINEQFF. The DNA sequence follows: TGTGCCAGCAGCGACGGCCGGACAATCAATGAGCAGTTCTTC.